What follows describes a single T cell receptor (beta chain). Its target antigen remains unknown. Within one base of it there is no much larger clone, and no base qualities were kept. V is trimmed back by 5 bases and J by 5 bases, and the junction contains 7 bases that no gene match accounts for. The CDR3 numbers 14 residues from cysteine through phenylalanine. Of the read, only the CDR3 DNA is kept; its 42 bases are in frame from base 1. The germline V gene (reference sequence) specifies SEHNR as CDR1 and FQNEAQ as CDR2. The data stem from a study of T-cell reconstitution after alpha-beta-depleted transplantation in children listed by TCRdb under 2016. Background on the whole study: T-cell immune reconstitution after TCRalphabeta/CD19-depleted allogeneic hematopoietic cell transplantation in children was quantitatively tracked in the study by means of TCR repertoire profiling.

The library was made by PCR. TCRdb names Illumina HiSeq 2500 as the instrument used. Molecular barcoding was employed in the preparation of TCR libraries, with unique molecular identifiers being used to normalize TCRbeta repertoire quantification. The public reads were reanalyzed by TCRdb: fastp trimming at Q25, MiXCR alignment, in-frame beta chains only. All rows with the same CDR3 protein become a single entry with the most common DNA and genes. This sample lists over 200,000 distinct CDR3 sequences; around 9.6% were detected once. About 6.2% of the sample is in the top ten clones. The rearrangement joined TRBV7-9 to TRBJ2-5, with TRBD1 matching 8 junction bases. This TCR was sampled from a human donor who donated a stem cell graft to a child with acute lymphoblastic leukemia. This sample comprised PBMCs from the stem cell graft donor, obtained from the stem cell graft. In nucleotides, the sequence is TGTGCCAGCAGCGGAGAAACAGGGGGGGAGACCCAGTACTTC. It specifies CASSGETGGETQYF.